Given below is one T cell receptor (beta chain) in context. Its antigen remains unidentified. These data are taken from a study of CD8 T cells in Susac syndrome. Broader study findings: Only a relatively small number of individuals were included in the TCR sequencing and HLA analysis.

An input of roughly 0.45 to 1 ug of RNA was subjected to reverse transcription using random hexamers. The amplification used immunoSEQ multiplex PCR on TCR beta CDR3; it spanned 54 Vbeta and 13 Jbeta. Each CDR3 protein is one row after TCRdb ran MiXCR on the immunoSEQ multiplex PCR reads. The table lists about 430,000 distinct CDR3 sequences, about 85% of them singletons. Trimming pared 3 bases from V and 2 bases from J, leaving 21 bases between. In germline, CDR1 is SGDLS, CDR2 YYNGEE. The CDR3 is made up of 17 amino acids. Sequencing of TCR beta covered CD8+ and CD4+ T cells obtained from blood. Those who served as multiple sclerosis controls were treatment-naive patients with stable or active relapsing-remitting disease.

The clonotype originates from a human donor with multiple sclerosis. Material for sequencing was CD8+ T cells from PBMCs. The chain uses TRBV9 and TRBJ2-7, with D uncertain. The DNA of the CDR3 is TGTGCCAGCAGCGACGATCCCAGAGTAGGTAGACCCTACGAGCAGTACTTC. It specifies CASSDDPRVGRPYEQYF.